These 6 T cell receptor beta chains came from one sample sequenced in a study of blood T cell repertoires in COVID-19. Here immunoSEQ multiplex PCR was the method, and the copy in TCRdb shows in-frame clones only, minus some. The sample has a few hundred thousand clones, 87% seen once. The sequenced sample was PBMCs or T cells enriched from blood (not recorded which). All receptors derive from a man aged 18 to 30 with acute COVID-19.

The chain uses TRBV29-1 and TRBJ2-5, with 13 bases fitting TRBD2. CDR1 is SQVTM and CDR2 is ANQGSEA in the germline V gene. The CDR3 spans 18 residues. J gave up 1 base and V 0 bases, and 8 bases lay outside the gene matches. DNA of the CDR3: TGCAGCGTTGAAGACACTAGCGGGAGGGCCAAAATCCAAGAGACCCAGTACTTC. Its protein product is CSVEDTSGRAKIQETQYF.

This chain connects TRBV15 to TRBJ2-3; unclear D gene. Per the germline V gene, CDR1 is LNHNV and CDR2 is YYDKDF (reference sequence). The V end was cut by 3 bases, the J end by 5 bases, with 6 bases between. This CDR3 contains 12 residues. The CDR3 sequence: CATSSFLDTQYF. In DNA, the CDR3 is TGTGCCACCAGCAGCTTTCTAGATACGCAGTATTTT.

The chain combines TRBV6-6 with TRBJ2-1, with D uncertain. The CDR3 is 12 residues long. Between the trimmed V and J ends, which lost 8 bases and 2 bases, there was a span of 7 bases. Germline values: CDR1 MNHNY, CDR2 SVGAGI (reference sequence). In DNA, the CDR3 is TGTGCCAGCGGAGTTGCCTACAATGAGCAGTTCTTC. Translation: CASGVAYNEQFF.

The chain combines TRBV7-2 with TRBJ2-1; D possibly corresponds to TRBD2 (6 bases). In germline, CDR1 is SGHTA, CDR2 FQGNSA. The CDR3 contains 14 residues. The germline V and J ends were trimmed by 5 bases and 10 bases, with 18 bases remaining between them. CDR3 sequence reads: CASSRGGQEGEQFF. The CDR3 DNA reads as TGTGCCAGCAGCCGGGGCGGGCAGGAGGGGGAGCAGTTCTTC.

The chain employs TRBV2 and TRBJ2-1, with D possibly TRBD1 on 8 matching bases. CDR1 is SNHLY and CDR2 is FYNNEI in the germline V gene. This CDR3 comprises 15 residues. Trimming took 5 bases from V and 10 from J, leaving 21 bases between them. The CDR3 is CASSQGAGVLWEQFF. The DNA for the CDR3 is TGTGCCAGCAGTCAGGGGGCGGGAGTGCTTTGGGAGCAGTTCTTC.

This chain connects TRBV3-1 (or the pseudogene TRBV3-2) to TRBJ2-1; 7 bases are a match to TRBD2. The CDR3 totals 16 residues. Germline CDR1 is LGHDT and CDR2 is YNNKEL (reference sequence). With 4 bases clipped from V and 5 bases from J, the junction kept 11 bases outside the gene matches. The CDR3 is CASSPTRGLQNNEQFF. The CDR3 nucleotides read TGTGCCAGCAGCCCGACGAGGGGACTACAGAACAATGAGCAGTTCTTC.